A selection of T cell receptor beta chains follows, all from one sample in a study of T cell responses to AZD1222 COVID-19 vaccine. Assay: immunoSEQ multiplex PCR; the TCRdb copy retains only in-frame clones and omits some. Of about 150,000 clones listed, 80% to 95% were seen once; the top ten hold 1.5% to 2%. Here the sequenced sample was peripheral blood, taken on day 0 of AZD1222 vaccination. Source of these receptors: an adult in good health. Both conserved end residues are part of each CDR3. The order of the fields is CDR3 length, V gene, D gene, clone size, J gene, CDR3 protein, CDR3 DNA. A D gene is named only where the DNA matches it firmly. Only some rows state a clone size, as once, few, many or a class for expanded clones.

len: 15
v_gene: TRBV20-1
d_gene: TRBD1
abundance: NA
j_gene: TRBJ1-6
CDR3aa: CSASGPGQRKSPLHF
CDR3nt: TGCAGTGCTAGTGGCCCGGGACAGAGAAAATCACCCCTCCACTTT

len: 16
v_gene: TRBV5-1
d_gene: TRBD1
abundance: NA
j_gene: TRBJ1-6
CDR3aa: CASSSGTGKNNSPLHF
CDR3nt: TGCGCCAGCAGCTCCGGGACAGGAAAAAATAATTCACCCCTCCACTTT

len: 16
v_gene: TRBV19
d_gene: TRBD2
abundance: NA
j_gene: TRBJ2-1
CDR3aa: CASSMLTGGTYNEQFF
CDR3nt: TGTGCCAGTAGTATGTTGACGGGAGGGACCTACAATGAGCAGTTCTTC

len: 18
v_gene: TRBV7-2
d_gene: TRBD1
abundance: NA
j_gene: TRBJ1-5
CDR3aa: CASSSQGTGVILDQPQHF
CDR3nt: TGTGCCAGCAGCTCTCAGGGGACAGGGGTTATTTTAGATCAGCCCCAGCATTTT

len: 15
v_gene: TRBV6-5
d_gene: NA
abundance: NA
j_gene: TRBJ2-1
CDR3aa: CASTYTVSSYNEQFF
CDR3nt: TGTGCCAGCACCTATACAGTAAGCTCCTACAATGAGCAGTTCTTC

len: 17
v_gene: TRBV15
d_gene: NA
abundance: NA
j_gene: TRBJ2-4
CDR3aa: CATSRELRLAAKNIQYF
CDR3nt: TGTGCCACCAGCAGAGAGTTGAGGTTGGCAGCCAAAAACATTCAGTACTTC

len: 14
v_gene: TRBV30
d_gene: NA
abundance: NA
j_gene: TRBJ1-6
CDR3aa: CAWSEGQPNSPLHF
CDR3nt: TGTGCCTGGAGTGAGGGTCAGCCAAATTCACCCCTCCACTTT

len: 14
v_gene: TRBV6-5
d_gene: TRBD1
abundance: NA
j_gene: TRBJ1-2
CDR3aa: CASSYLTGDYGYTF
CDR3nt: TGTGCCAGCAGTTACTTGACAGGGGACTATGGCTACACCTTC

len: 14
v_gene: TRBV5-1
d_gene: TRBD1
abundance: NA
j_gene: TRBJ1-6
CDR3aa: CASTVTGVGSPLHF
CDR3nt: TGCGCCAGCACCGTAACAGGGGTCGGTTCACCCCTCCACTTT

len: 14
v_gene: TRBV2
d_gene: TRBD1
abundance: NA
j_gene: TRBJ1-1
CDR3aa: CASRRTGANTEAFF
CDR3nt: TGTGCCAGCAGACGCACAGGGGCGAACACTGAAGCTTTCTTT

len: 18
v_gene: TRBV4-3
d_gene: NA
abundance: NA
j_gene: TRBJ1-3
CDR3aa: CASSQDHGWMSSGNTIYF
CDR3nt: TGCGCCAGCAGCCAAGATCATGGATGGATGAGCTCTGGAAACACCATATATTTT

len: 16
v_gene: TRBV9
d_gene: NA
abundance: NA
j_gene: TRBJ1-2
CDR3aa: CASSVGILGSQGGYTF
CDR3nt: TGTGCCAGCAGCGTAGGGATTCTTGGTTCCCAGGGTGGCTACACCTTC

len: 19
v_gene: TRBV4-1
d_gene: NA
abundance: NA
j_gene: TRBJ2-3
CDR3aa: CASSQARFGAGARTDTQYF
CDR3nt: TGCGCCAGCAGCCAAGCCCGCTTTGGGGCGGGGGCCCGCACAGATACGCAGTATTTT

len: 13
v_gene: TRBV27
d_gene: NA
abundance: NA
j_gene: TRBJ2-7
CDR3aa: CASSLSWTYEQYF
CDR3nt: TGTGCCAGCAGTTTATCCTGGACCTACGAGCAGTACTTC

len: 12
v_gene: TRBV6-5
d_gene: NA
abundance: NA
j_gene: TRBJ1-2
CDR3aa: CASTPGWSGYTF
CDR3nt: TGTGCCAGCACCCCCGGGTGGAGTGGCTACACCTTC

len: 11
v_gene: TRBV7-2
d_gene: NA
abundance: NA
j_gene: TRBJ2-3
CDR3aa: CASSLPDTQYF
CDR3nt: TGTGCCAGCAGCTTACCAGATACGCAGTATTTT

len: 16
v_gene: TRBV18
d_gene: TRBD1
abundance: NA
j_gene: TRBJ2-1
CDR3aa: CASSLDRGRHYNEQFF
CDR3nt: TGTGCCAGCTCACTAGACAGGGGGCGTCACTACAATGAGCAGTTCTTC

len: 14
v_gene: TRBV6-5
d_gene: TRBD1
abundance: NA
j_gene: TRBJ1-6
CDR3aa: CASRRTGVISPLHF
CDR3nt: TGTGCCAGCAGGCGAACAGGGGTGATCTCACCCCTCCACTTT

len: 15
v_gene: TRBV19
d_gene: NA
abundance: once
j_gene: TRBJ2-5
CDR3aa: CASSIDPGAGETQYF
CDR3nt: TGTGCCAGTAGTATAGATCCCGGGGCCGGGGAGACCCAGTACTTC

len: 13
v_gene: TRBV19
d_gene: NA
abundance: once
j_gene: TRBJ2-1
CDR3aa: CASSPGSHNEQFF
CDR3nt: TGTGCCAGTAGTCCCGGGAGCCACAATGAGCAGTTCTTC

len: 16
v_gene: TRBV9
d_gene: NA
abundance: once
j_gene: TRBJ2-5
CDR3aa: CASSAQHLSYQETQYF
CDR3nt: TGTGCCAGCAGCGCCCAGCACCTTTCGTACCAAGAGACCCAGTACTTC

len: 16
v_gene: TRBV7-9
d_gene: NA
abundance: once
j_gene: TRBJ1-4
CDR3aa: CASSLGKTGTNEKLFF
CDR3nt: TGTGCCAGCAGCTTAGGGAAGACAGGAACTAATGAAAAACTGTTTTTT

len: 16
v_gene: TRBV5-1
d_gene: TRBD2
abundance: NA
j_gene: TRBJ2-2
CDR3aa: CASSLAASGGLGELFF
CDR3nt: TGCGCCAGCAGCTTGGCGGCTAGCGGGGGCCTCGGGGAGCTGTTTTTT

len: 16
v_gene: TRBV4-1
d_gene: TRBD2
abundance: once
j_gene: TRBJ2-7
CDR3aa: CASSQASSGRVYEQYF
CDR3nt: TGCGCCAGCAGCCAAGCTTCTAGCGGGAGAGTCTACGAGCAGTACTTC

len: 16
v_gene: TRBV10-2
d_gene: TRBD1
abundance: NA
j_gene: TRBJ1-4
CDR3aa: CASSGGTGATNEKLFF
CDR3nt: TGCGCCAGCAGTGGGGGGACAGGCGCAACTAATGAAAAACTGTTTTTT

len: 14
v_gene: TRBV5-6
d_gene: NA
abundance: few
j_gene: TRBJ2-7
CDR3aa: CASSRGHQAYEQYF
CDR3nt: TGTGCCAGCAGCCGGGGTCATCAGGCCTACGAGCAGTACTTC

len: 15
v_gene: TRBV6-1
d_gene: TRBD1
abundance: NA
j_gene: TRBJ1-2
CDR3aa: CASSERQGRGDGYTF
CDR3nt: TGTGCCAGCAGTGAACGACAGGGGCGCGGTGATGGCTACACCTTC

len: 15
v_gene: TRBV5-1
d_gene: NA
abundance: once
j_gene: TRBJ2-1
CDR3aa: CASRLEVPPDNEQFF
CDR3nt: TGCGCCAGCCGACTCGAGGTGCCACCTGACAATGAGCAGTTCTTC

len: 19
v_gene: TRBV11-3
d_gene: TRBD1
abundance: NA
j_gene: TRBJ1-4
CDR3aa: CASNRQGPFPRGAHEKLFF
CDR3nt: TGTGCCAGCAACAGACAGGGTCCTTTTCCGCGAGGGGCCCATGAAAAACTGTTTTTT

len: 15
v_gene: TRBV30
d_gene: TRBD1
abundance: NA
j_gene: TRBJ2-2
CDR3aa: CAWSVGQGAAGELFF
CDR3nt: TGTGCCTGGAGCGTCGGGCAGGGGGCCGCCGGGGAGCTGTTTTTT

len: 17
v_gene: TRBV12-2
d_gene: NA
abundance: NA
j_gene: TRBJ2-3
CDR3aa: CASRPRGRRSLPDTQYF
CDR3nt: TGTGCAAGTCGCCCAAGGGGGCGGAGGTCTTTACCAGATACGCAGTATTTT

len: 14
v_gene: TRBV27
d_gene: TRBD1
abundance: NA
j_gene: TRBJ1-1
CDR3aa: CASSHIQGGTEAFF
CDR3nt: TGTGCCAGCAGTCATATCCAGGGGGGGACTGAAGCTTTCTTT

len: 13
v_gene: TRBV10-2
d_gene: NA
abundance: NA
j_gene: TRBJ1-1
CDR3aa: CASRPGWNTEAFF
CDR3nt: TGCGCCAGCAGACCTGGGTGGAACACTGAAGCTTTCTTT

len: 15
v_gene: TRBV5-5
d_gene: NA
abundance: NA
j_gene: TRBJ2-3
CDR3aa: CASSLWDGGADTQYF
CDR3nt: TGTGCCAGCAGCTTGTGGGATGGGGGCGCAGATACGCAGTATTTT

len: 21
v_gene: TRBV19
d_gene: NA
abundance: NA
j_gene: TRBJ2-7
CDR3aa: CASSISPGRRAGRGKPYEQYF
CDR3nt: TGTGCCAGTAGTATATCCCCCGGGCGACGGGCGGGAAGGGGGAAGCCCTACGAGCAGTACTTC

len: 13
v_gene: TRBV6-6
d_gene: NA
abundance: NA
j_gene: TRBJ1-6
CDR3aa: CASTTRQDSPLHF
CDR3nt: TGTGCCAGCACCACGAGACAGGATTCACCCCTCCACTTT

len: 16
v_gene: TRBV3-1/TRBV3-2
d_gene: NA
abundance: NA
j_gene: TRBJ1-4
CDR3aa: CASSQDLASFDEKLFF
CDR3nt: TGTGCCAGCAGCCAAGATTTGGCGTCCTTTGATGAAAAACTGTTTTTT